Listed below are T cell receptor beta chains from one sample, sequenced in a study of cytomegalovirus exposure and HLA in healthy donors. Clones were sequenced by immunoSEQ multiplex PCR, and TCRdb holds only the in-frame ones, with some missing. The sample has some 190,000 clones, more than 75% seen once; the top ten hold about 2.5%. Material for sequencing was PBMCs. The receptors derive from a woman aged 25 to 39 in good health and CMV-seropositive. CDR3s include the opening cysteine and the closing phenylalanine or tryptophan. The D gene is left open where the match is weak. Some rows have no size entry. The others give once, few or many, or a class for an expanded clone.

clone_size | j_call | d_call | v_call | cdr3_aa | cdr3_nt
- | TRBJ2-3 | - | TRBV14 | CASSHSQGITDTQYF | TGTGCCAGCAGCCACTCTCAGGGAATTACAGATACGCAGTATTTT
- | TRBJ2-1 | TRBD1 | TRBV6-5 | CASSKGQGAVNEQFF | TGTGCCAGCAGTAAGGGACAGGGGGCTGTGAATGAGCAGTTCTTC
- | TRBJ1-2 | - | TRBV4-2 | CASSQDGKTVLGYGYTF | TGTGCCAGCAGCCAAGATGGAAAAACAGTTCTCGGCTATGGCTACACCTTC
- | TRBJ2-1 | - | TRBV9 | CASSETGSSSYNEQFF | TGTGCCAGCAGCGAAACAGGGTCCTCCTCCTACAATGAGCAGTTCTTC
few | TRBJ2-1 | TRBD2 | TRBV14 | CASSPSGGRYNEQFF | TGTGCCAGCAGCCCAAGCGGGGGTCGTTACAATGAGCAGTTCTTC
- | TRBJ1-2 | - | TRBV27 | CASSLSRGDGYTF | TGTGCCAGCAGTTTATCAAGGGGTGATGGCTACACCTTC
- | TRBJ2-3 | TRBD2 | TRBV4-1 | CASSQLAGRRTDTQYF | TGCGCCAGCAGCCAACTAGCGGGGCGCCGCACAGATACGCAGTATTTT
- | TRBJ2-7 | TRBD1 | TRBV5-1 | CASSPGQVGPTYEQYF | TGCGCCAGCAGCCCGGGACAGGTTGGACCCACCTACGAGCAGTACTTC
- | TRBJ1-4 | TRBD1 | TRBV9 | CASSVGGDSEKLFF | TGTGCCAGCAGCGTAGGCGGGGACAGTGAAAAACTGTTTTTT
- | TRBJ1-4 | TRBD1 | TRBV7-7 | CASSPDRGTNEKLFF | TGTGCCAGCAGCCCTGACAGGGGGACTAATGAAAAACTGTTTTTT
- | TRBJ1-5 | - | TRBV2 | CAWRQERNQPQHF | TGTGCCTGGAGACAGGAACGCAATCAGCCCCAGCATTTT
- | TRBJ2-7 | TRBD2 | TRBV7-2 | CASNLAGGVYEQYF | TGTGCCAGCAACCTAGCGGGGGGGGTCTACGAGCAGTACTTC
few | TRBJ2-7 | TRBD2 | TRBV9 | CASSVAGGMYEQYF | TGTGCCAGCAGCGTGGCGGGGGGGATGTACGAGCAGTACTTC
- | TRBJ1-2 | - | TRBV19 | CASSPVGGGYTF | TGTGCCAGTAGTCCGGTAGGAGGGGGCTACACCTTC
- | TRBJ1-6 | TRBD1 | TRBV4-3 | CASSQEWTGNSPLHF | TGCGCCAGCAGCCAAGAATGGACAGGGAATTCACCCCTCCACTTT
- | TRBJ2-2 | - | TRBV19 | CATRIGVPTGELFF | TGTGCCACCAGGATAGGGGTCCCCACCGGGGAGCTGTTTTTT
once | TRBJ2-7 | - | TRBV5-1 | CASRLPEAYEQYF | TGCGCCAGCAGGCTGCCGGAGGCCTACGAGCAGTACTTC
- | TRBJ1-4 | TRBD1 | TRBV7-2 | CASSLDWSGGPKLFF | TGTGCCAGCAGCTTAGATTGGTCAGGGGGGCCAAAACTGTTTTTT
- | TRBJ1-1 | TRBD1 | TRBV7-9 | CASSPRQGSTEAFF | TGTGCCAGCAGCCCGAGACAGGGGTCCACTGAAGCTTTCTTT
- | TRBJ1-5 | TRBD1 | TRBV15 | CATSSNRGYPGSQHF | TGTGCCACCAGCAGCAACAGGGGCTACCCGGGATCCCAGCATTTT
- | TRBJ2-1 | TRBD2 | TRBV4-2 | CASSQLIGTSDDEQFF | TGTGCCAGCAGCCAGCTCATTGGGACTAGCGACGATGAGCAGTTCTTC
- | TRBJ1-1 | - | TRBV7-6 | CASSFGEMNTEAFF | TGTGCCAGCAGCTTTGGGGAGATGAACACTGAAGCTTTCTTT
- | TRBJ2-1 | - | TRBV7-2 | CASSLGAPSYYNEQFF | TGTGCCAGCAGCTTGGGGGCACCATCCTACTACAATGAGCAGTTCTTC
- | TRBJ1-6 | - | TRBV13 | CASSSRGSSYNSPLHF | TGTGCCAGCAGCTCCCGGGGGAGCTCCTATAATTCACCCCTCCACTTT
- | TRBJ1-6 | - | TRBV6-1 | CASSEPPRHSGNSPLHF | TGTGCCAGCAGTGAACCCCCCCGTCATTCGGGTAATTCACCCCTCCACTTT
- | TRBJ2-5 | - | TRBV7-6 | CASSLQETQYF | TGTGCCAGCAGCCTCCAAGAGACCCAGTACTTC
- | TRBJ2-5 | TRBD1 | TRBV7-2 | CASSWDRVAQYF | TGTGCCAGCAGTTGGGACAGGGTGGCCCAGTACTTC
- | TRBJ2-7 | TRBD1 | TRBV2 | CASRGQGYEQYF | TGTGCCAGCAGAGGACAGGGGTACGAGCAGTACTTC
- | TRBJ2-7 | TRBD2 | TRBV28 | CASSLGGDGAYEQYF | TGTGCCAGCAGTTTAGGGGGGGACGGCGCCTACGAGCAGTACTTC
- | TRBJ1-3 | - | TRBV7-9 | CASSGTSGNTIYF | TGTGCCAGCAGCGGCACCTCTGGAAACACCATATATTTT
- | TRBJ1-2 | TRBD1 | TRBV11-2 | CASSLGEAKGARYGYTF | TGTGCCAGCAGCTTAGGGGAAGCGAAGGGGGCAAGATATGGCTACACCTTC
- | TRBJ1-2 | TRBD1 | TRBV10-2 | CASSESGQGNGYTF | TGCGCCAGCAGTGAGTCGGGACAGGGTAATGGCTACACCTTC
- | TRBJ1-1 | - | TRBV7-6 | CASSPRDTGGAFF | TGTGCCAGCAGCCCCCGGGACACAGGCGGGGCTTTCTTT
- | TRBJ2-5 | TRBD1 | TRBV7-3 | CASSHRGREQETQYF | TGTGCCAGCAGCCACAGGGGTAGGGAACAAGAGACCCAGTACTTC
- | TRBJ2-1 | TRBD2 | TRBV7-9 | CASSSLLVAGTLNEQFF | TGTGCCAGCAGCTCCCTGTTAGTAGCGGGGACCCTCAATGAGCAGTTCTTC
- | TRBJ2-1 | - | TRBV10-1 | CASSESGGGGEQFF | TGCGCCAGCAGTGAGTCGGGGGGGGGCGGCGAGCAGTTCTTC
- | TRBJ2-3 | TRBD2 | TRBV25-1 | CASNSGATDTQYF | TGTGCCAGCAATAGCGGGGCCACAGATACGCAGTATTTT
- | TRBJ1-4 | - | TRBV5-6 | CASSTGRENRDEKLFF | TGTGCCAGCAGCACCGGCCGGGAGAATCGAGATGAAAAACTGTTTTTT
- | TRBJ1-4 | - | TRBV7-9 | CSSSNPTRGGDGEKLFF | TGTTCCAGCAGCAACCCCACCAGGGGCGGAGATGGTGAAAAACTGTTTTTT
- | TRBJ2-5 | TRBD1 | TRBV5-4 | CASSRDRGSETQYF | TGTGCCAGCAGCCGGGACAGGGGGAGCGAAACCCAGTACTTC
- | TRBJ1-3 | - | TRBV5-1 | CASSLEEGRNTIYF | TGCGCCAGCAGCTTGGAAGAGGGAAGAAACACCATATATTTT
- | TRBJ2-1 | - | TRBV18 | CASSPTAGDNEQFF | TGTGCCAGCTCACCCACCGCCGGGGACAATGAGCAGTTCTTC
- | TRBJ2-2 | - | TRBV11-2 | CASSLDIGLSNTGELFF | TGTGCCAGCAGCTTAGATATCGGACTATCGAACACCGGGGAGCTGTTTTTT
- | TRBJ1-5 | - | TRBV5-6 | CASSLGGVLGRYSNQPQHF | TGTGCCAGCAGCTTGGGGGGGGTTTTGGGACGGTATAGCAATCAGCCCCAGCATTTT
few | TRBJ2-7 | TRBD1 | TRBV7-3 | CASSFGTGPTYEQYF | TGTGCCAGCAGCTTCGGGACAGGGCCAACCTACGAGCAGTACTTC
- | TRBJ2-1 | TRBD2 | TRBV28 | CASSKLAGYYNEQFF | TGTGCCAGCAGCAAACTAGCGGGGTACTACAATGAGCAGTTCTTC
- | TRBJ2-7 | TRBD2 | TRBV9 | CASSVVAGESYEQYF | TGTGCCAGCAGCGTAGTTGCGGGGGAATCCTACGAGCAGTACTTC
- | TRBJ2-7 | TRBD1 | TRBV10-3 | CAIRGTGGAWYEQYF | TGTGCCATCAGGGGGACAGGGGGCGCTTGGTACGAGCAGTACTTC
once | TRBJ1-4 | - | TRBV9 | CASSLGTSGGGNEKLFF | TGTGCCAGCAGCCTTGGGACTAGCGGGGGGGGAAATGAAAAACTGTTTTTT
- | TRBJ1-1 | - | TRBV27 | CASSPSAGWAEAFF | TGTGCCAGCAGTCCCTCTGCGGGGTGGGCTGAAGCTTTCTTT
- | TRBJ1-5 | TRBD1 | TRBV6-6 | CASSLSQGNQPQHF | TGTGCCAGCAGTTTATCACAGGGGAATCAGCCCCAGCATTTT
- | TRBJ1-2 | - | TRBV10-1 | CASSEVANYGYTF | TGCGCCAGCAGTGAAGTAGCTAACTATGGCTACACCTTC
- | TRBJ1-2 | TRBD1 | TRBV19 | CASSIPGQASNYGYTF | TGTGCCAGTAGTATTCCCGGACAGGCGTCCAACTATGGCTACACCTTC
- | TRBJ2-5 | TRBD2 | TRBV7-2 | CASTRGGSQETQYF | TGTGCCAGCACCCGCGGGGGTTCTCAAGAGACCCAGTACTTC
- | TRBJ1-4 | TRBD1 | TRBV7-2 | CASSFRQGYRFPGEKLFF | TGTGCCAGCAGCTTTCGACAGGGCTATAGGTTTCCCGGTGAAAAACTGTTTTTT
- | TRBJ1-2 | - | TRBV6-5 | CASSYSRGGGYTF | TGTGCCAGCAGTTACTCGAGGGGAGGGGGCTACACCTTC
- | TRBJ1-4 | - | TRBV11-3 | CASSLAGGPNEKLFF | TGTGCCAGCAGCTTAGCCGGGGGACCTAATGAAAAACTGTTTTTT
- | TRBJ2-5 | TRBD2 | TRBV5-4 | CASSLEAGGDQETQYF | TGTGCCAGCAGCTTGGAGGCGGGGGGGGACCAAGAGACCCAGTACTTC
- | TRBJ2-2 | TRBD2 | TRBV19 | CASSIGTSGGAAGELFF | TGTGCCAGTAGTATCGGGACTAGCGGGGGGGCGGCCGGGGAGCTGTTTTTT
- | TRBJ1-4 | TRBD1 | TRBV13 | CASSQGTGSRWDEKLFF | TGTGCCAGCAGCCAAGGGACAGGGTCACGGTGGGATGAAAAACTGTTTTTT